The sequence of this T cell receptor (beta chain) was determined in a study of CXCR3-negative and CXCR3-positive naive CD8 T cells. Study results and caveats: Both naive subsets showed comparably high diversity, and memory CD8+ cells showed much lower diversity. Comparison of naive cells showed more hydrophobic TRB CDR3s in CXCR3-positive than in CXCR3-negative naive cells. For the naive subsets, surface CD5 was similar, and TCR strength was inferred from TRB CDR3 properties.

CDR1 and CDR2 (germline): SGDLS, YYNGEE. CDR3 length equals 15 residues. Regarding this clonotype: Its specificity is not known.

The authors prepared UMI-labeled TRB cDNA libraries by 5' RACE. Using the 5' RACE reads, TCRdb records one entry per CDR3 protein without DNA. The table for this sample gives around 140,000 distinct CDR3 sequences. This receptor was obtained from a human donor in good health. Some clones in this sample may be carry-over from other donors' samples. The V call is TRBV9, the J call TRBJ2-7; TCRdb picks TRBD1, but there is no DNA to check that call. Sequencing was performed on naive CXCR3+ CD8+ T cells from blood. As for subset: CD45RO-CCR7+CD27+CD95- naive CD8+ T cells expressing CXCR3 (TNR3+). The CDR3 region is CASSAGGGLSYEQYF.